One TCR beta chain is described in this entry. Germline values: CDR1 LNHDA, CDR2 SQIVND (reference sequence). This CDR3 is built from 16 residues. The V end was cut by 1 base, the J end by 3 bases, with 15 bases between. Researchers ran the assay at a deep level. The sequenced material, unsorted PBMC DNA, was run on ten immunoSEQ deep assay plates. Repertoires were generated with immunoSEQ multiplex PCR, while TCRdb's copy carries only in-frame clones and drops some. The sample contains approximately 460,000 clones, roughly 80% of which appear only once. This record belongs to a study of shared clonotypes between healthy human individuals.

Sequencing input: PBMCs. The TCR comes from a middle-aged woman in good health. Some clones in this sample may be carry-over from other donors' samples. The V gene is TRBV19, the J gene TRBJ1-2; D not resolved. CDR3 amino acids: CASSIGPDLGYYGYTF. The CDR3 nucleotides are TGTGCCAGTAGTATAGGTCCTGACCTTGGGTACTATGGCTACACCTTC. Complete variable domain (other parts from reference TRBV19 and TRBJ1-2): DGGITQSPKYLFRKEGQNVTLSCEQNLNHDAMYWYRQDPGQGLRLIYYSQIVNDFQKGDIAEGYSVSREKKESFPLTVTSAQKNPTAFYLCASSIGPDLGYYGYTFGSGTRLTVV.